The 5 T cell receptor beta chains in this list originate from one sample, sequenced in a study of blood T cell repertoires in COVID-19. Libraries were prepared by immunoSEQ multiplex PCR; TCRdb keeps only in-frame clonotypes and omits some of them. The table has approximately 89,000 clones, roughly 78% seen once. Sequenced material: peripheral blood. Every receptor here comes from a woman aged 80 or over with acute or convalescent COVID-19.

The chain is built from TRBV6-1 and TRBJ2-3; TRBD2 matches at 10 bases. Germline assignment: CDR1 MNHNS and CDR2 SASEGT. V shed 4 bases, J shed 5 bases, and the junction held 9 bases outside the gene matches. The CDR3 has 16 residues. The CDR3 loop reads CASSASLAGVVDTQYF. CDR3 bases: TGTGCCAGCAGTGCCTCCCTAGCGGGAGTTGTAGATACGCAGTATTTT.

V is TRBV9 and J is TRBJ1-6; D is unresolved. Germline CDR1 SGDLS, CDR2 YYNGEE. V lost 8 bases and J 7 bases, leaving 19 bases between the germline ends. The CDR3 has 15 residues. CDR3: CASSEEVAKNSPLHF. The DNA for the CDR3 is TGTGCCAGTTCGGAAGAGGTGGCGAAGAATTCACCCCTCCACTTT.

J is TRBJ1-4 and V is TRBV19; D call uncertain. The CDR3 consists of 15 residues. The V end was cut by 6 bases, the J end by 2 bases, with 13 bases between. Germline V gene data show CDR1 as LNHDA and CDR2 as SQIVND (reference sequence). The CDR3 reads CASRNVGVTNEKLFF. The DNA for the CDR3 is TGTGCCAGTAGAAATGTCGGGGTTACTAATGAAAAACTGTTTTTT.

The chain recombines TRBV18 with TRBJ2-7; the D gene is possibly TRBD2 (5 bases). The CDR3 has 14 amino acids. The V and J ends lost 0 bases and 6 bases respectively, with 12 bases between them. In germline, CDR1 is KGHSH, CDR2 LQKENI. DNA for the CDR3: TGTGCCAGCTCACCACCGACTCCGGGGAGCGAGCAGTACTTC. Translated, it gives CASSPPTPGSEQYF. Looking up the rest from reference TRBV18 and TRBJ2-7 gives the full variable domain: NAGVMQNPRHLVRRRGQEARLRCSPMKGHSHVYWYRQLPEEGLKFMVYLQKENIIDESGMPKERFSAEFPKEGPSILRIQQVVRGDSAAYFCASSPPTPGSEQYFGPGTRLTVT.

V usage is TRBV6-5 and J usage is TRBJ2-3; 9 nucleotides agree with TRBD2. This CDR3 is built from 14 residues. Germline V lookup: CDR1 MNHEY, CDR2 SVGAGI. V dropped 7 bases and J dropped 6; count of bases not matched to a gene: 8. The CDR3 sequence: CASTRGLAGDTQYF. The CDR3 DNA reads TGTGCCAGCACCCGGGGGCTAGCGGGGGATACGCAGTATTTT.